This T cell receptor (beta chain) was observed in a study of shared clonotypes between healthy human individuals. Across the study: In total, the donors were a couple of women and a few men aged 18 to 49. The study's findings and limits: It was the non-shared clonotypes that had lower generation probabilities than clonotypes shared by all four donors.

An assay was performed, and its level was deep. Here immunoSEQ multiplex PCR was the method, and the copy in TCRdb shows in-frame clones only, minus some. The table includes some 1.5 million clones, roughly 97% detected once. Concerning this clone itself: Its target is unknown.

V was shortened by 2 bases and J by 5 bases, with 5 bases between the two germline ends. This CDR3 contains 12 residues. Germline CDR1 reads ENHRY; CDR2 reads SYGVKD. The clonotype was recovered from a man younger than 45 in good health. Sequenced: naive CD4+ T cells sorted from blood. Subset in this sample: CD45RA+ positively selected. V and J are TRBV10-3 and TRBJ2-3, with no clear D. CDR3 bases: TGTGCCATCAGTGAGGGGGTAGATACGCAGTATTTT. Translated: CAISEGVDTQYF.